The subject of this entry is one TCR beta chain. 13 Jbeta primers and 60 Vbeta primers were used for the PCR. Sequenced by immunoSEQ multiplex PCR; TCRdb stores in-frame clones only, minus some. The data show 150,000 to 200,000 clones, about 72% seen once. CDR1 and CDR2 from the germline V gene are SGHRS and YFSETQ. The trim removed 4 bases at V and 1 base at J, leaving 5 bases unmatched. The CDR3 covers 16 residues. These data belong to a study of cytomegalovirus exposure and HLA in healthy donors. This receptor was identified in a male donor in good health and CMV-seronegative. Source material: PBMCs. V is TRBV5-1 and J is TRBJ2-3, with 11 bases identical to TRBD2. CDR3: CASSPQLAGGTDTQYF. The CDR3 region has the DNA TGCGCCAGCAGCCCCCAACTAGCGGGGGGCACAGATACGCAGTATTTT.